These T cell receptor beta chains were read from a single sample in a study of CD8 T cells in Susac syndrome. In TCRdb, the immunoSEQ multiplex PCR reads were re-called with MiXCR into one record per CDR3 protein. The sample lists about 200,000 distinct CDR3 sequences; approximately 96% were seen once. Sequences were obtained from CD4+ T cells from PBMCs. These receptors all stem from a human donor with multiple sclerosis. The CDR3 runs from the conserved cysteine through the conserved F or W. Each record gives: CDR3 DNA, CDR3 protein, CDR3 length, D gene, J gene, V gene, clone size. D genes are given only for firm matches. A clone size is listed for some rows: how often the clone was seen (once, few, many), or a class if it is expanded.

TGTGCCAGCAGTTTAATTGTTCCGGGAGAGACCCAGTACTTC | CASSLIVPGETQYF | 14 | NA | TRBJ2-5 | TRBV28 | NA
TGTGCCACCAGTCCAGGGGGGGCCTCCACAGATACGCAGTATTTT | CATSPGGASTDTQYF | 15 | NA | TRBJ2-3 | TRBV24-1 | NA
TGCAGCGTTGCCACAGGGGCCTACGAGCAGTACTTC | CSVATGAYEQYF | 12 | TRBD1 | TRBJ2-7 | TRBV29-1 | NA
TGTGCCAGCAGCCAAGCGGCGTGGGGTCGGAACACCATATATTTT | CASSQAAWGRNTIYF | 15 | NA | TRBJ1-3 | TRBV3-1 | NA
TGTGCCAGCAGCCCGGGACTAGCGGGGGATTGGGCCTACAATGAGCAGTTCTTC | CASSPGLAGDWAYNEQFF | 18 | TRBD2 | TRBJ2-1 | TRBV3-1 | NA
TGTGCCACCAGTCCAGGGGAATCTCCACAAGAGACCCAGTACTTC | CATSPGESPQETQYF | 15 | NA | TRBJ2-5 | TRBV24-1 | NA
TGTGCCAGTAGTCCCCGAAGAGGGAGTTCCGGGAACACTGAAGCTTTCTTT | CASSPRRGSSGNTEAFF | 17 | NA | TRBJ1-1 | TRBV19 | NA
TGTGCCAGCAGCTTGGTCGGGACTAGCGTTGATCTGTCGTCTTGGGATACGCAGTATTTT | CASSLVGTSVDLSSWDTQYF | 20 | TRBD2 | TRBJ2-3 | TRBV5-4 | NA
TGCGCCAGCAGCCAAGATGGGACAGGGCTGTTAGGAGGCTACACCTTC | CASSQDGTGLLGGYTF | 16 | TRBD1 | TRBJ1-2 | TRBV4-1 | once
TGTGCCAGCAGCTTGGCAGCGGGTCAAGAGACCCAGTACTTC | CASSLAAGQETQYF | 14 | NA | TRBJ2-5 | TRBV7-3 | NA
TGTGCCAGCAGTCCCGGGACTAGCGGAAACAATGAGCAGTTCTTC | CASSPGTSGNNEQFF | 15 | TRBD2 | TRBJ2-1 | TRBV6-6 | NA
TGCAGTGCTAGAGATGCAGGGGCGAATAATTCACCCCTCCACTTT | CSARDAGANNSPLHF | 15 | NA | TRBJ1-6 | TRBV20-1 | NA
TGCGCCAGCAGCCACGCCAGGGCACGGAGTGTAGGCACCATATATTTT | CASSHARARSVGTIYF | 16 | NA | TRBJ1-3 | TRBV4-3 | NA
TGTGCCACCAGCAGAGATGCTGTGGAGGAGCAGTACTTC | CATSRDAVEEQYF | 13 | NA | TRBJ2-7 | TRBV15 | NA
TGTGCCAGCAGTCCGCCGGGCCCGGGCTACACCTTC | CASSPPGPGYTF | 12 | NA | TRBJ1-2 | TRBV12-3/TRBV12-4 | NA
TGCGCCAGCAGCCAAGTGGGGGGGCCAGGGTTTGAGCAGTTCTTC | CASSQVGGPGFEQFF | 15 | NA | TRBJ2-1 | TRBV4-1 | NA
TGTGCCAGCAGTTCTCAGGGGTTGAACACTGAAGCTTTCTTT | CASSSQGLNTEAFF | 14 | NA | TRBJ1-1 | TRBV12-3/TRBV12-4 | NA
TGTGCCAGCAGCTTAGGAGGTTCAGGGATCCTTTATGGCTACACCTTC | CASSLGGSGILYGYTF | 16 | NA | TRBJ1-2 | TRBV11-3 | NA
TGTGCCTGGAGTGCCCCCCGCCTGAACACAGATACGCAGTATTTT | CAWSAPRLNTDTQYF | 15 | NA | TRBJ2-3 | TRBV30 | NA
TGTGCCAGCAGTTACGTTCTCCGGGCCCCTAGGGGCTTC | CASSYVLRAPRGF | 13 | NA | TRBJ2-1 | TRBV6-2/TRBV6-3 | NA
TGCAGCGTCCTGTCCAGGGCAGGGAATGACGAGCAGTACTTC | CSVLSRAGNDEQYF | 14 | NA | TRBJ2-7 | TRBV29-1 | NA
TGCAGTGCTAGAGTCACAGGGGGGATCGGCTACACCTTC | CSARVTGGIGYTF | 13 | TRBD1 | TRBJ1-2 | TRBV20-1 | NA
TGTGCCAGCAGCCCGGCACTCCAGGGGGCCAACTATGGCTACACCTTC | CASSPALQGANYGYTF | 16 | TRBD1 | TRBJ1-2 | TRBV6-1 | NA
TGTGCCAGCAGCGGAGAGGGGGGCTTCCAAGAGACCCAGTACTTC | CASSGEGGFQETQYF | 15 | NA | TRBJ2-5 | TRBV7-2 | NA
TGCAGTGCTTGGACAGGGGGCTTTCGAGAGACCCAGTACTTC | CSAWTGGFRETQYF | 14 | TRBD1 | TRBJ2-5 | TRBV20-1 | NA
TGCGCCAGCACTGAAGGCGGCTCTGGAAACACCATATATTTT | CASTEGGSGNTIYF | 14 | NA | TRBJ1-3 | TRBV5-1 | NA
TGTGCCTGGAGTGCTACCCGGACAGGGGATACGCAGTATTTT | CAWSATRTGDTQYF | 14 | TRBD1 | TRBJ2-3 | TRBV30 | NA
TGCGCCAGCAGCTTGGCGGGACTAGCGGAGACCCAGTACTTC | CASSLAGLAETQYF | 14 | TRBD2 | TRBJ2-5 | TRBV5-1 | NA
TGCAGTGCTAGAGATCGGCAGGTAGGGTGGTTCTACGAGCAGTACTTC | CSARDRQVGWFYEQYF | 16 | NA | TRBJ2-7 | TRBV20-1 | NA
TGTGCCAGCTCGCCGAGCGGGGGATCCGAGCAGTACTTC | CASSPSGGSEQYF | 13 | TRBD2 | TRBJ2-7 | TRBV18 | NA
TGTGCCAGCAGTTTATGGTTCAATCAGCCCCAGCATTTT | CASSLWFNQPQHF | 13 | NA | TRBJ1-5 | TRBV27 | NA
TGTGCCAGCAGTTTGCCTCACACCTTC | CASSLPHTF | 9 | NA | TRBJ1-2 | TRBV28 | NA
TGTGCCAGCAGCCAAATAGGAGAGACCCAGTACTTC | CASSQIGETQYF | 12 | NA | TRBJ2-5 | TRBV11-1 | NA
TGCGCCAGCAGTCCCCAGGCGGGGACCCAAGAGACCCAGTACTTC | CASSPQAGTQETQYF | 15 | NA | TRBJ2-5 | TRBV4-1 | NA
TGTGCCTGGAGTGTACAAGGAGGAACATACGAGCAGTACTTC | CAWSVQGGTYEQYF | 14 | NA | TRBJ2-7 | TRBV30 | NA
TGTGCCAGCAGTTTAGCGGGGCCCCAGTTCTTC | CASSLAGPQFF | 11 | TRBD2 | TRBJ2-1 | TRBV11-3 | NA
TGTGCCAGCAGCTTGACCTCCGGGACAGGGAATCAGTACTTC | CASSLTSGTGNQYF | 14 | TRBD1 | TRBJ2-7 | TRBV5-6 | NA
TGTGCCAGCAGCGCCCGGGGCGGGGCCTCCTACAATGAGCAGTTCTTC | CASSARGGASYNEQFF | 16 | NA | TRBJ2-1 | TRBV7-9 | NA
TGCAGTGCTCCCGGGACACGGCTGAACACTGAAGCTTTCTTT | CSAPGTRLNTEAFF | 14 | NA | TRBJ1-1 | TRBV20-1 | NA
TGCAGTGCTAGAGATACCGGGGTCGCAGATACGCAGTATTTT | CSARDTGVADTQYF | 14 | NA | TRBJ2-3 | TRBV20-1 | NA
TGTGCCAGCAGCCCACAGGGGGCAGGTCAAGCTTTCTTT | CASSPQGAGQAFF | 13 | TRBD1 | TRBJ1-1 | TRBV7-9 | once
TGTGCCTGGAGTACGACAGGTTCAGGGGAGCTGTTTTTT | CAWSTTGSGELFF | 13 | NA | TRBJ2-2 | TRBV30 | NA
TGCGCCAGCAGCCAAGGGTCCGGGACAGGGAATGAAAAACTGTTTTTT | CASSQGSGTGNEKLFF | 16 | TRBD1 | TRBJ1-4 | TRBV4-1 | NA
TGCAGTGCTACCAAAGCCTGGGTGAACACTGAAGCTTTCTTT | CSATKAWVNTEAFF | 14 | NA | TRBJ1-1 | TRBV20-1 | once
TGCGCCAGCAGCCAAGTGGGCAGCCAAGGATTGTATTTT | CASSQVGSQGLYF | 13 | NA | TRBJ2-3 | TRBV4-1 | NA
TGTGCCAGCAGCCAAGCCCCTCTAAGGACCCAGTACTTC | CASSQAPLRTQYF | 13 | NA | TRBJ2-5 | TRBV3-1 | NA
TGTGCCAGCAGCCAAGCGGGCAGGGGCACTGAAGCTTTCTTT | CASSQAGRGTEAFF | 14 | NA | TRBJ1-1 | TRBV3-1 | NA
TGTGCCAGCAGCGTTCGACTAGCGGGGAGGAATGAGCAGTTCTTC | CASSVRLAGRNEQFF | 15 | TRBD2 | TRBJ2-1 | TRBV7-3 | NA
TGTGCCAGCAGTGAAAGGGGGACGGATAATTCACCCCTCCACTTT | CASSERGTDNSPLHF | 15 | NA | TRBJ1-6 | TRBV6-1 | few